This T cell receptor (beta chain) appears in the sequencing data of a study of early T cells in non-severe SARS-CoV-2 infection. In the study overall: Bulk RNA from unsorted whole blood was sequenced; chains were unpaired.

The V and J ends lost 1 base and 5 bases respectively, with 12 bases between them. Germline V lookup: CDR1 MNHNS, CDR2 SASEGT. This CDR3 is 14 amino acids long. Individual cDNA molecules each received unique molecular identifiers attached to them. TCRdb passed the 5' RACE reads through MiXCR, listing each CDR3 protein once. The sample carries tens of thousands of distinct CDR3 sequences, roughly an eighth recorded once. The chain combines TRBV6-1 with TRBJ2-7; possible D gene TRBD1, 6 bases. The source was whole blood, collected at baseline. The source of this sequence is an adult who was a healthcare worker with PCR-confirmed SARS-CoV-2 infection or an uninfected control (not recorded which). Written as DNA, the CDR3 is TGTGCCAGCAGTGAAGTAGGACAGAACGACGAGCAGTACTTC. Encoded protein: CASSEVGQNDEQYF.